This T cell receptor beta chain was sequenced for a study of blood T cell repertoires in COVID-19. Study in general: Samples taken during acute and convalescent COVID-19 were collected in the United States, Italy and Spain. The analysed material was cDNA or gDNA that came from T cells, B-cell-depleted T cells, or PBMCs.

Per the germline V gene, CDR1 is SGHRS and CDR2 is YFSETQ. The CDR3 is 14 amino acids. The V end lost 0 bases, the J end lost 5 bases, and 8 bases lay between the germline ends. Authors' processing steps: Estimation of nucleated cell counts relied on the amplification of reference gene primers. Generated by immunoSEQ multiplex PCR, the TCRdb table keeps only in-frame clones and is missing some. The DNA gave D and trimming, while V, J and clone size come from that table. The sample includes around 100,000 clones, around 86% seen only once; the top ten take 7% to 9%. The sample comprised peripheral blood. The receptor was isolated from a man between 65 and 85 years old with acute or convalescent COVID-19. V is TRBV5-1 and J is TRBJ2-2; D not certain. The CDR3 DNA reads TGCGCCAGCAGCTTGGGCGAAAATACCGGGGAGCTGTTTTTT. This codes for CASSLGENTGELFF.